This T cell receptor (beta chain) derives from a study of PD-1 blockade in classical Hodgkin lymphoma. Study information: Patients had nivolumab dosed at 3 mg/kg, delivered intravenously every 2 weeks. General study findings and limits: It was among complete responders that baseline diversity resembled that of newly diagnosed patients. CD8+ TCR diversity did not rise significantly by C4D1, unlike CD4+.

Time point specified: cycle 4 day 1 (C4D1), after more than five weeks of nivolumab. All trial patients relapsed after autologous stem cell transplantation. Magnetic negative selection was used to purify CD4+ T cells from PBMCs that had been thawed. Clones were read by immunoSEQ multiplex PCR, and TCRdb kept only the in-frame ones, dropping some. The data hold about 22,000 clones, with about 70% observed a single time. A remark on this clone: Its specificity is unknown.

V gave up 7 bases and J gave up 4 bases, with 12 bases separating them. This CDR3 region has 13 residues. The V gene's germline CDR1 is LNHDA and CDR2 SQIVND (reference sequence). This rearrangement joins TRBV19 to TRBJ2-3; the D is unclear. This sequence originates from a human donor with classical Hodgkin lymphoma. The sequences come from CD4+ T cells from blood, collected before the fourth cycle of nivolumab. CDR3: CASKVGLSDTQYF. Here the CDR3 DNA reads TGTGCCAGTAAAGTCGGCCTGTCAGATACGCAGTATTTT.